This TCR beta chain appears in the sequencing data of a study of CD8+ T cells in alopecia areata. It was cDNA, reverse transcribed from extracted RNA, that served as the sequencing template. Profiling relied on immunoSEQ multiplex PCR, and the TCRdb table lists in-frame clones only, not all of them. Of about 140,000 clones listed, around 51% were seen once; the top ten hold over 0.85%. The CDR3 covers 15 residues. The ends were cut back, 3 bases at V and 7 bases at J, with 20 bases in the middle. Looked up from germline, CDR1 is SGDLS and CDR2 is YYNGEE. Sequencing used CD4+ T cells sorted from blood, obtained at week 0. V is TRBV9 and J is TRBJ2-7; no clear D. This sequence originates from a human donor with alopecia areata. The CDR3 nucleotides are TGTGCCAGCAGCGCAACGACTTGGGCTGCTGAGGAGCAGTACTTC. Its translation is CASSATTWAAEEQYF. The full variable domain, with the rest looked up from reference TRBV9 and TRBJ2-7, is DSGVTQTPKHLITATGQRVTLRCSPRSGDLSVYWYQQSLDQGLQFLIQYYNGEERAKGNILERFSAQQFPDLHSELNLSSLELGDSALYFCASSATTWAAEEQYFGPGTRLTVT.